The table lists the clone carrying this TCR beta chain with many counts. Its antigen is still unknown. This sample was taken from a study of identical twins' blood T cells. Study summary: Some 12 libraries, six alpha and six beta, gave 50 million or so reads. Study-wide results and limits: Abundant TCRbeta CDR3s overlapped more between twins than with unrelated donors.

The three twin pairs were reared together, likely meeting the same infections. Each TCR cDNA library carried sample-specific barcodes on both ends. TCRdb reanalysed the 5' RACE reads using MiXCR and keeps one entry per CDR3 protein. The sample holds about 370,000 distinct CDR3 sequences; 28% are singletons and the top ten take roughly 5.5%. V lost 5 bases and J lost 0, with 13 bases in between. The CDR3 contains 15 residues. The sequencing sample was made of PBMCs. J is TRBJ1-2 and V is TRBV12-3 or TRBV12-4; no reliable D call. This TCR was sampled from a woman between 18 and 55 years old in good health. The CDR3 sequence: CASSREGGANYGYTF. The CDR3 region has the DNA TGTGCCAGCAGTCGCGAGGGAGGCGCTAACTATGGCTACACCTTC.